A selection of T cell receptor beta chains follows, all from one sample in a study of Graves' ophthalmopathy and Graves' hyperthyroidism. One entry per CDR3 protein results from TCRdb running MiXCR on the multiplex PCR reads. Of hundreds of thousands of distinct CDR3 sequences listed, about two fifths are singletons. The sequenced sample was peripheral blood. These receptors originate from an adult man with Graves' ophthalmopathy. CDR3s include the opening cysteine and the closing phenylalanine or tryptophan. Each record gives: V gene, D gene, J gene, clone size, CDR3 DNA, CDR3 protein. A D gene is named only where the DNA matches it firmly. A row's size may be missing; if present it is once, few, many or a size class.

TRBV6-5	NA	TRBJ1-2	many	TGTGCCAGCAGTACTGGGGACCTAGATAGGGGCTACACCTTC	CASSTGDLDRGYTF
TRBV9	NA	TRBJ1-6	many	TGTGCCAGCAGCGTAGGCGGGCCCTCACCCCTCCACTTT	CASSVGGPSPLHF
TRBV10-3	NA	TRBJ1-5	many	TGTGCCAGCAGTGAACTGGGGGCGTATCAGCCCCAGCATTTT	CASSELGAYQPQHF
TRBV29-1	TRBD1	TRBJ2-7	many	TGCAGCGTTGGGGTAGGGGGCCCCTACGAGCAGTACTTC	CSVGVGGPYEQYF
TRBV7-2	TRBD1	TRBJ1-6	NA	TGTGCCACTTCCGGGACAGCTAAGTTTAATTCACCCCTCCACTTT	CATSGTAKFNSPLHF
TRBV10-3	NA	TRBJ2-2	NA	TGTGCCATCAGTGAGTCAAGGACTGCCAACTGGGGGGAGCTGTTTTTT	CAISESRTANWGELFF
TRBV12-3/TRBV12-4	NA	TRBJ1-2	many	TGTGCCAGCAGATTAGGGCCGGTGGGATTCGACACCTTC	CASRLGPVGFDTF
TRBV10-3	TRBD1	TRBJ1-1	NA	TGTGCCATCAGTGAGCCGGGACAGGGGAATGAAGCTTTCTTT	CAISEPGQGNEAFF
TRBV7-9	TRBD2	TRBJ2-3	NA	TGTGCCAGCAGACGGGAGGGTAGCACAGATACGCAGTATTTT	CASRREGSTDTQYF
TRBV24-1	NA	TRBJ1-2	once	TGTGCCAGCAGTTCGGAACCGGTACAGACTAACTATGGCTACACCTTC	CASSSEPVQTNYGYTF
TRBV12-5	TRBD1	TRBJ2-2	NA	TGTGCTAGTGGTTCCGTTGTGACAGGGGGCTTCACCGGGGAGCTGTTTTTT	CASGSVVTGGFTGELFF
TRBV20-1	NA	TRBJ2-4	NA	TGCAGTGCTAGAAAGAACAGGCTAGCCAAAAACATTCAGTACTTC	CSARKNRLAKNIQYF
TRBV7-2	NA	TRBJ2-7	many	TGTGCCAGCAGCTTAGCCTCGGGCTCCTACGAGCAGTACTTC	CASSLASGSYEQYF
TRBV7-2	NA	TRBJ2-7	NA	TGTGCCAGCAGCTTAGTTTTCAGGGATGGCGAGCAGTACTTC	CASSLVFRDGEQYF
TRBV11-2	TRBD1	TRBJ1-4	NA	TGTGCCAGCAGCTCACCAGACAGGGGTGAAAAACTGTTTTTT	CASSSPDRGEKLFF
TRBV10-3	TRBD1	TRBJ1-4	NA	TGTGCCAGCGAGAGCGGGATCGACAGGGAGTACGAAAAACTGTTTTTT	CASESGIDREYEKLFF
TRBV27	NA	TRBJ1-2	few	TGTGCCAGCAGTTTAGTTAGGGACTCGGATGGCTACACCTTC	CASSLVRDSDGYTF
TRBV10-3	NA	TRBJ1-5	many	TGTGCCATCGGCCCTAAGGGACTAGAGCCCCAGCATTTT	CAIGPKGLEPQHF
TRBV7-2	NA	TRBJ1-1	NA	TGTGCCAGCAGCCTTCTTGGGGCCACTGAAGCTTTCTTT	CASSLLGATEAFF
TRBV12-3/TRBV12-4	NA	TRBJ1-1	few	TGTGCCAGCAGATCAGGGTTGATTGAAGCTTTCTTT	CASRSGLIEAFF
TRBV20-1	NA	TRBJ2-7	few	TGCAGGGCGGACCGGAGCTCCTACGAGCAGTACTTC	CRADRSSYEQYF
TRBV25-1	TRBD1	TRBJ2-1	once	TGTGCCAGCAGGCCCGGGACAGGGAGGCTCAATGAGCAGTTCTTC	CASRPGTGRLNEQFF
TRBV29-1	TRBD1	TRBJ2-6	once	TGCAGCGTTGCGGACCAACAGGGGGCTGGGGCCAACGTCCTGACTTTC	CSVADQQGAGANVLTF
TRBV10-1	TRBD1	TRBJ1-5	NA	TGCGCCAGCAGTGACCCTAAGACAGGGGGCGATCAGCCCCAGCATTTT	CASSDPKTGGDQPQHF
TRBV20-1	TRBD2	TRBJ2-2	few	TGCAGTGCTCTGCGGGAGGGCCGGGCCGGGGAGCTGTTTTTT	CSALREGRAGELFF
TRBV2	TRBD2	TRBJ2-7	few	TGTGCCAATCGTCGGACTAGAAACTACGAGCAGTACTTC	CANRRTRNYEQYF
TRBV12-3/TRBV12-4	NA	TRBJ1-1	few	TGTGCCAGCTCCACTTGGGCTGAAGCTTTCTTT	CASSTWAEAFF
TRBV4-1	NA	TRBJ2-7	NA	TGCGCCAGCAGCCAAGTGGGGGCCTCCTACGAGCAGTACTTC	CASSQVGASYEQYF
TRBV11-3	NA	TRBJ2-7	NA	TGTGCCAGCAGCTTAGCAGTTATTGGCTACGAGCAGTACTTC	CASSLAVIGYEQYF
TRBV10-3	TRBD1	TRBJ2-5	NA	TGTGCCATCACCGGGACAGGGACACAGTACTTC	CAITGTGTQYF
TRBV29-1	NA	TRBJ1-1	NA	TGCAGGAATCAGCAAAACACTGAAGCTTTCTTT	CRNQQNTEAFF
TRBV7-9	TRBD1	TRBJ2-3	NA	TGTGCCAGCAGCACCGACAGGGGGGATAGGGATACGCAGTATTTT	CASSTDRGDRDTQYF
TRBV24-1	NA	TRBJ2-7	NA	TGTGCCACCAGTGGCTTCGGGACGGGAGCCTACGAGCAGTACTTC	CATSGFGTGAYEQYF
TRBV13	TRBD2	TRBJ2-6	few	TGTGCCAGCAGCCCCAGACTAGCGGGGGGGCGTGGGGCCAACGTCCTGACTTTC	CASSPRLAGGRGANVLTF
TRBV24-1	NA	TRBJ2-5	NA	TGTGCCACCAGTGATCTGGTAGAGACCCAGTACTTC	CATSDLVETQYF
TRBV10-3	TRBD1	TRBJ2-5	NA	TGTGCCATCAGTGACGGCGGGACAGGGATGGAGACCCAGTACTTC	CAISDGGTGMETQYF
TRBV9	TRBD1	TRBJ1-6	NA	TGTGCCAGCAGCCACAGGGGGCCGGGTTGGGATTCACCCCTCCACTTT	CASSHRGPGWDSPLHF
TRBV4-1	NA	TRBJ1-1	many	TGCGCCAGCAGCCAAGATCTCACTGAAGCTTTCTTT	CASSQDLTEAFF
TRBV9	TRBD2	TRBJ2-7	NA	TGTGCCAGCAGCGTCGGACTAGCGGAGTACGAGCAGTACTTC	CASSVGLAEYEQYF
TRBV7-2	TRBD1	TRBJ1-5	many	TGTGCCAGCAGCTTAGGGGGACAGCGGCCCCAGCATTTT	CASSLGGQRPQHF
TRBV7-9	TRBD1	TRBJ2-7	NA	TGTGCCAGCGGGGGACAGGGTGCAGGGAACGAGCAGTACTTC	CASGGQGAGNEQYF